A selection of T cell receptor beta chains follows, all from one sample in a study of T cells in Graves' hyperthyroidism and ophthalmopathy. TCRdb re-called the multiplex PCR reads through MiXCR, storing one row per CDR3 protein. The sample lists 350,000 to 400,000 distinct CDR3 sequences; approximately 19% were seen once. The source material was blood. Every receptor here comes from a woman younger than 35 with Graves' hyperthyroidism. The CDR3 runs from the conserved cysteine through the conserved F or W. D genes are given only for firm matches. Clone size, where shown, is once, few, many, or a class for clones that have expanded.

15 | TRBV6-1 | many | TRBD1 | CASSEGTGEGQPQHF
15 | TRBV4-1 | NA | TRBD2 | CASSYIGGAFGTQYF
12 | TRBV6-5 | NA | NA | CASSLGAGRAFF
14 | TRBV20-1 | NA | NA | CSARWGLGGETQYF
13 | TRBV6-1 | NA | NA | CASKLPENTEAFF
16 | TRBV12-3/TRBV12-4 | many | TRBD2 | CASRVDVTGGTYEQYF
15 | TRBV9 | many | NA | CASSEGREGVYGYTF
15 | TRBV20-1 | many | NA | CSARGSRVANTEAFF
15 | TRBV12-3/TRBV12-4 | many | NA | CASTLRGGNSYEQYF
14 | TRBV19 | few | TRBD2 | CASSVIGGTKTQYF
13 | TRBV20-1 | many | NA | CSATNRPDQPQHF
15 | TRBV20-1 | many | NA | CSARVWGGANQPQHF
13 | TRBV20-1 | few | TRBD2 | CSAGAGDTDTQYF
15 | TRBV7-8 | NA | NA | CASSFNGGSGNTIYF
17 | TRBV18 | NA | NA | CASSPPAGVAPGNTIYF
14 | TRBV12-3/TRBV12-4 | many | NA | CASSLTTSNQPQHF
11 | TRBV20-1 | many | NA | CSAPPRGGYTF
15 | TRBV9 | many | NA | CASSPSESPGETQYF
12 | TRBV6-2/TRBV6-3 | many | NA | CASRRAPETQYF
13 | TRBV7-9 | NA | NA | CASSSSGLGRAFF
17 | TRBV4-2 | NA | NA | CASSQDGDGGLTGELFF
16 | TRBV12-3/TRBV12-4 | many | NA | CASSGARGRSGQPQHF
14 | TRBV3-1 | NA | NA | CASSRGAITGELFF
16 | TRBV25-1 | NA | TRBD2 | CASSKGLAGEGETQYF
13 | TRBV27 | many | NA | CASSPQGWDEQYF
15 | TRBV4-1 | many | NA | CASSQRARIVDTIYF
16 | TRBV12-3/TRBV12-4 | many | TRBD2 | CASSSYPGLARAAQYF
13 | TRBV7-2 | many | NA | CASSLVWKETQYF
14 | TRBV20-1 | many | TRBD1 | CSAPTGRGNQPQHF
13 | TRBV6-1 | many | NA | CASRTHPNTEAFF
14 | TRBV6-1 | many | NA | CASSVIQGPTEAFF
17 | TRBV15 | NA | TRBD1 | CATSRGPTGLATDTQYF
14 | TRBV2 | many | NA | CASSGQVTGNTIYF
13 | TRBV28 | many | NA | CASSLWRTGELFF
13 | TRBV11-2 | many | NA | CASSLDRRQPQHF
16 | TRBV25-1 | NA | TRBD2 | CASSEENSGGLETQYF
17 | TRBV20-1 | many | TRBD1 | CSARAGGEPQLQETQYF